This TCR beta chain was obtained from a study of blood T cell repertoires in COVID-19. Looking at the study overall: There were acute and convalescent COVID-19 samples, and they came from the United States, Italy and Spain. PBMCs, B-cell-depleted T cells, or T cells were the source of the cDNA or gDNA that made up the material.

Per the original data handling: For nucleated cells, counts were estimated from reference gene primer amplification. Measured with immunoSEQ multiplex PCR; TCRdb has only the in-frame clones, and not every one. V, J and clone size were drawn from that table, and D and trimming were deduced from the DNA. The profile shows approximately 170,000 clones, 82% of them singletons. With 4 bases clipped from V and 2 bases from J, the junction kept 5 bases outside the gene matches. The CDR3 loop spans 16 amino acids. The germline V gene encodes CDR1 SGHDN and CDR2 FVKESK. Material: peripheral blood. The receptor comes from a woman at least 80 years old with active or convalescent COVID-19. The V and J genes are TRBV14 and TRBJ2-3; 11 bases line up with TRBD2. The CDR3 DNA follows: TGTGCCAGCAGCCCCCGACTAGCGGGATCCACAGATACGCAGTATTTT. Translation gives CASSPRLAGSTDTQYF.